The 19 T cell receptor beta chains below were found in one sample sequenced in a study of T cell repertoires in cytomegalovirus infection. Their antigens remain unidentified. TCRdb re-called the reads through MiXCR, storing one row per CDR3 protein. The sample has about 830,000 distinct CDR3 sequences, over 25% seen once. Source: cultured CD8+ T cells from PBMCs, taken from culture after CMV antigen stimulation. The receptors stem from a human donor in good health (CMV status not recorded). Some clones in this sample may be carry-over from other donors' samples.

The chain is built from TRBV5-6 and TRBJ1-1, with 11 nucleotides matching TRBD1. Germline trimming cut 4 bases from V and 0 bases from J; bases unmatched to any gene: 5. The CDR3 contains 16 residues. Germline CDR1 reads SGHDT; CDR2 reads YYEEEE. The CDR3: CASSPGTGGLNTEAFF. The CDR3 nucleotides read TGTGCCAGCAGCCCCGGGACAGGGGGATTGAACACTGAAGCTTTCTTT.

J is TRBJ1-6 and V is TRBV6-4; no clear D. V shed 3 bases and J shed 5 bases, with 8 bases lying between them. CDR3 length: 14 residues. Germline CDR1 and CDR2: MRHNA and SNTAGT. The CDR3 DNA follows: TGTGCCAGCAGTGATTTTGCAGATAATTCACCCCTCCACTTT. This gives the protein CASSDFADNSPLHF.

This chain uses TRBV6-5 with TRBJ2-1; D is unclear. Germline V CDR1 and CDR2: MNHEY, SVGAGI. CDR3 length equals 12 residues. Trimming took off 6 bases at V and 9 bases at J, with 12 bases between the two ends. Written as DNA, the CDR3 is TGTGCCAGCAGCCCCGACCCCACTGAGCAGTTCTTC. Translated: CASSPDPTEQFF.

The DNA of the CDR3 is TGTGCCAGCAGTTTCCTCTCACAGGGGCAGGAGGGCTACACCTTC. Its protein is CASSFLSQGQEGYTF. The chain recombines TRBV28 with TRBJ1-2; 7 nucleotides match TRBD1. The J segment lost 8 bases and the V segment lost 3 bases, leaving 12 bases of the junction unmatched. Germline V gene data show CDR1 as MDHEN and CDR2 as SYDVKM. There are 15 residues in the CDR3.

This clonotype was counted ten times or more. The gene calls are TRBV9 and TRBJ1-1; 7 nucleotides match TRBD1. The V gene end was trimmed by 0 bases and the J gene end by 4 bases; junction bases not matched to a gene: 6. From germline, CDR1 is SGDLS and CDR2 YYNGEE. CDR3 length: 15 residues. The CDR3: CASSVATGEGTEAFF. CDR3 nucleotides: TGTGCCAGCAGCGTAGCTACAGGGGAGGGCACTGAAGCTTTCTTT.

The V call is TRBV24-1, the J call TRBJ1-1, with a weak D call TRBD1 (6 bases). V was cut by 4 bases and J by 5 bases, with 13 bases left in between. This CDR3 comprises 14 residues. CDR1 KGHDR and CDR2 SFDVKD come from the germline V gene. CDR3 region: CATSDPGVGTEAFF. CDR3 bases: TGTGCCACCAGTGACCCAGGGGTAGGGACTGAAGCTTTCTTT.

This clonotype was found many times. The CDR3 is CASSTVLGGRFF. As DNA, the CDR3 is TGTGCCAGCAGTACCGTCTTGGGAGGACGGTTCTTC. This chain uses TRBV12-3 or TRBV12-4 with TRBJ2-1; TRBD2 might be the D (6 bases). The CDR3 length is 12 residues. V was pared by 5 bases and J by 15 bases, with 17 bases between.

This clonotype was counted between two and nine times. The V call is TRBV5-4, the J call TRBJ2-7; 8 positions agree with TRBD2. The CDR3 is made up of 13 amino acids. V was clipped by 3 bases and J by 6 bases; unmatched bases: 5. CDR1 SGHNT and CDR2 YYREEE come from the germline V gene (reference sequence). Written as DNA, the CDR3 is TGTGCCAGCAGCTCGGGGGGGGACGTCGAGCAGTACGTC. Residues: CASSSGGDVEQYV.

This clonotype was picked up a small number of times. The rearrangement joins TRBV20-1 to TRBJ1-1; D is unclear. This CDR3 contains 13 residues. Between the trimmed V and J ends, which lost 0 bases and 1 base, there was a span of 6 bases. CDR1 and CDR2 from the germline V gene are DFQATT and SNEGSKA (reference sequence). This chain's CDR3 is CSARDKTNTEAFF. The CDR3 region has the DNA TGCAGTGCTAGAGATAAAACGAACACTGAAGCTTTCTTT.

This clonotype showed up just a few times. The V gene is TRBV12-5, the J gene TRBJ2-5; D not certain. V dropped 6 bases and J dropped 1 base, with 9 bases sitting between them. The CDR3 is 13 amino acids. The V gene's germline CDR1 is LGHNT and CDR2 FRNRAP. The DNA for the CDR3 is TGTGCTAGTGGAGACGACCTCCAAGAGACCCAGTACTTC. This encodes CASGDDLQETQYF.

The chain uses TRBV2 and TRBJ1-1; no firm D call. Germline CDR1 SNHLY, CDR2 FYNNEI. Trimming pared 6 bases from V and 14 bases from J, leaving 22 bases between. This CDR3 region has 13 residues. In nucleotides, the CDR3 is TGTGCCAGCAGCCCGACGACATCGGACCGGGAATTCTTT. Translation: CASSPTTSDREFF.

About this clonotype: The junction does not match germline at one end; this may be a read error. This chain joins TRBV12-3 or TRBV12-4 and TRBJ2-1; either TRBD1 or TRBD2 may supply D (6 bases each). This CDR3 has 12 residues. CDR3 bases: TGTGTCAGCAGCCAGGGGAGGCATGAGCAGTTCTTC. Translating it yields CVSSQGRHEQFF.

This chain connects TRBV27 to TRBJ2-2, with 7 nucleotides matching TRBD1. The V gene end was trimmed by 6 bases and the J gene end by 7 bases; junction bases not matched to a gene: 11. The CDR3 loop spans 15 amino acids. Germline V lookup: CDR1 MNHEY, CDR2 SMNVEV (reference sequence). CDR3 DNA sequence: TGTGCCAGCAGCCTGACAGGGTTTAGTGGCGGGGAGCTGTTTTTT. It yields the protein CASSLTGFSGGELFF.

This chain links TRBV7-6 with TRBJ2-1; TRBD1 matches at 10 bases. The CDR3 spans 15 residues. Germline V gives CDR1 SGHVS, CDR2 FNYEAQ. V gave up 4 bases and J gave up 7 bases; unmatched junction bases: 7. CDR3: CASSSPDRGANEQFF. The DNA for the CDR3 is TGTGCCAGCAGCTCTCCGGACAGGGGGGCAAATGAGCAGTTCTTC.

This chain connects TRBV12-3 or TRBV12-4 to TRBJ1-1; no definite D call. The CDR3 sequence is 14 residues long. Between the trimmed V and J ends, which lost 5 bases and 2 bases, there was a span of 12 bases. CDR3 coding DNA: TGTGCCAGCAGTCCGTCCGGCCTAAACACTGAAGCTTTCTTT. Translation: CASSPSGLNTEAFF.

This chain connects TRBV6-1 to TRBJ1-2; the D gene is possibly TRBD1 (5 bases). Trimming removed 6 bases from V and 8 bases from J, with 19 bases in between. Germline CDR1 and CDR2: MNHNS and SASEGT. This CDR3 has 14 amino acids. The CDR3 is CASSLPGVAEGYTF. CDR3 DNA: TGTGCCAGCAGCCTACCGGGGGTAGCGGAGGGCTACACCTTC.

This clonotype occurred a few times. The chain carries TRBV7-2 and TRBJ2-2; 11 bases line up with TRBD1. CDR1 is SGHTA and CDR2 is FQGNSA in the germline V gene. V was pared by 0 bases and J by 6 bases, with 6 bases of the junction left unmatched. The CDR3 runs to 17 residues. The CDR3 protein is CASSLAGRTGGSGELFF. In nucleotides, the CDR3 is TGTGCCAGCAGCTTAGCCGGGAGGACAGGGGGCTCCGGGGAGCTGTTTTTT.

This chain links TRBV29-1 with TRBJ2-1, with no clear D. This CDR3 has 12 amino acids. Germline lookup yields CDR1 SQVTM and CDR2 ANQGSEA. Trimming left V 2 bases short and J 6 bases short, with 8 bases between. CDR3 in amino acids: CSVELLGNEQFF. The CDR3 DNA is TGCAGCGTTGAACTATTGGGCAATGAGCAGTTCTTC.

In its sample, this clonotype was seen many times. The V call is TRBV7-2, the J call TRBJ2-3; 7 nucleotides match TRBD2. This CDR3 spans 15 amino acids. V was pared by 1 base and J by 4 bases, with 5 bases of the junction left unmatched. CDR1 SGHTA and CDR2 FQGNSA come from the germline V gene. The CDR3 loop reads CASSLGTSGPDTQYF. CDR3 sequence (DNA): TGTGCCAGCAGCTTAGGGACTAGTGGCCCAGATACGCAGTATTTT.